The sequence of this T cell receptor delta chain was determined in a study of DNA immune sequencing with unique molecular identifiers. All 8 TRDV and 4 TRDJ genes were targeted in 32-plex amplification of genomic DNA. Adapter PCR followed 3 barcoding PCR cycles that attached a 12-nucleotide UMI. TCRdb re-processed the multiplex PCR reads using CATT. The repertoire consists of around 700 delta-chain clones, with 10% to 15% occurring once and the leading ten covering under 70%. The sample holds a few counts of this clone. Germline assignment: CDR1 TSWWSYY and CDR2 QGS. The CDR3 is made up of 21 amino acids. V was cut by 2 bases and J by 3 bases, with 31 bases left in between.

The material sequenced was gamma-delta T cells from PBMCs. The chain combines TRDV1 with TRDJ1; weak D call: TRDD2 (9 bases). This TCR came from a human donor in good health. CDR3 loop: CALGETRLPTVVWGIPDKLIF. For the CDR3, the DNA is TGTGCTCTTGGGGAAACCCGCCTTCCTACGGTGGTGTGGGGGATTCCCGATAAACTCATCTTT.